There are many counts of the clone carrying this T cell receptor (beta chain). Antigen unknown. The sample comes from a study of CD8+CD57+ T cells in acquired aplastic anemia. CD8+CD57+ cell expansion, shown by flow cytometry, had occurred in the patients selected for sequencing. Patients had received no therapy at the time of blood sampling. The study profiled TCR beta VDJ and CDR3 using genomic DNA as template. MiXCR, applied by TCRdb to the reads, yields one record per CDR3 protein. The sample comprises 15,000 to 20,000 distinct CDR3 sequences, 30% to 45% of which are singletons, and around 85% rests with the top ten. General study results and limits: The authors found lower diversity in patient CD8+CD57+ cells than in total CD4+ and CD8+ pools.

Sequencing was carried out using CD8+CD57+ T cells sorted from PBMCs. Subset denoted: bead-enriched CD8+CD57+ effector memory T cells from SAA patients. The TCR comes from a human donor with aplastic anemia.

CDR3 bases: TGTGCCAGCAGCCAATCGATTTCGGAAAGGGAAAAACTGTTTTTT. It is translated as CASSQSISEREKLFF. The rearrangement uses TRBV3-1 and TRBJ1-4; D is unclear. The CDR3 is 15 amino acids. Looked up from germline, CDR1 is LGHDT and CDR2 is YNNKEL (reference sequence). V lost 2 bases to trimming and J lost 8 bases, with 15 bases between them.